This paragraph covers one T cell receptor beta chain sequence. This specimen comes from a study of shared clonotypes between healthy human individuals. The study separated CD4+ cells into CD45RA+ naive and CD45RA-negative memory subsets. Trimming took 6 bases from V and 2 from J, leaving 11 bases between them. Germline lookup yields CDR1 MNHEY and CDR2 SVGAGI. This CDR3 is built from 14 residues. In the original workflow: Filtering was not the same, since immunoSEQ gave junction-only sequences without quality scores. Measured with immunoSEQ multiplex PCR; TCRdb has only the in-frame clones, and not every one. The V and J calls and clone size were taken over from that table, and D and trimming were inferred from the DNA. The top ten clones hold approximately 2% of a sample with about 640,000 clones, 60% to 80% of them seen once.

Sequencing used memory CD4+ T cells sorted from blood. The subset denotes: CD45RA-negative fraction. The chain has TRBV6-5 and TRBJ1-5; D not certain. The clonotype originates from a woman aged 30 to 39 in good health. CDR3: CASSLREGNQPQHF. The CDR3 DNA reads TGTGCCAGCAGCCTTAGGGAGGGCAATCAGCCCCAGCATTTT.